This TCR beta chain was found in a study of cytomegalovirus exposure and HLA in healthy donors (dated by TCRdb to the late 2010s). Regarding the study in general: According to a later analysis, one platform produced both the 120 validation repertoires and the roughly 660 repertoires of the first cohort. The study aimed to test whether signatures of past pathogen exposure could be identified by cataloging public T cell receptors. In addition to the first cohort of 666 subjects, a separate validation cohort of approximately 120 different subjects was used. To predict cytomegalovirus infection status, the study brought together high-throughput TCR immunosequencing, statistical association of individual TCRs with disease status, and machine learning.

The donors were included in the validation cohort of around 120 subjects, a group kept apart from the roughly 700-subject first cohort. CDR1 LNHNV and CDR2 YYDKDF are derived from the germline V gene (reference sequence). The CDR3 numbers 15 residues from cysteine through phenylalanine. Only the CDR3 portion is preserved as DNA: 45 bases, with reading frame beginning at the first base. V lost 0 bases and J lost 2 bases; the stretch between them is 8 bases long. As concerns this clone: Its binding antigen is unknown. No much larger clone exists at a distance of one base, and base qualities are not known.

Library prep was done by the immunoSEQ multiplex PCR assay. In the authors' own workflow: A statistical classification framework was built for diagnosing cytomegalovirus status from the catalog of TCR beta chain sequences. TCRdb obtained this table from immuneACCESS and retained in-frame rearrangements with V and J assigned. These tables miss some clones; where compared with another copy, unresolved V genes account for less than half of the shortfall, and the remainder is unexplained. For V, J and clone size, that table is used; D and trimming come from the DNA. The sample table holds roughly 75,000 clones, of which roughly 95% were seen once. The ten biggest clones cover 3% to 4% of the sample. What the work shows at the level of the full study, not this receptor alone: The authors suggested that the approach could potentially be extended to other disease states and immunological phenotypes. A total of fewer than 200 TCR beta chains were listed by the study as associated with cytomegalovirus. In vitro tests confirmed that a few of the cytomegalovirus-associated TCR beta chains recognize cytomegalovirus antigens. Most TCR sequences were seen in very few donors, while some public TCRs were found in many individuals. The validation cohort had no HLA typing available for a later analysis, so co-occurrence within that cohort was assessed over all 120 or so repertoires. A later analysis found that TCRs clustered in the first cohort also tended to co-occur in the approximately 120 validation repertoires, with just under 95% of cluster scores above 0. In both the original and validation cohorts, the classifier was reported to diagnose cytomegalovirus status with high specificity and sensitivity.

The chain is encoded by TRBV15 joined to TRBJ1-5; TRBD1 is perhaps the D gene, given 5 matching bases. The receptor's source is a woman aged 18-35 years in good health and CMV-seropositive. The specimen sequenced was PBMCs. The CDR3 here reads CATSREGRGNQPQHF. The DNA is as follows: TGTGCCACCAGCAGAGAGGGCAGGGGCAATCAGCCCCAGCATTTT.